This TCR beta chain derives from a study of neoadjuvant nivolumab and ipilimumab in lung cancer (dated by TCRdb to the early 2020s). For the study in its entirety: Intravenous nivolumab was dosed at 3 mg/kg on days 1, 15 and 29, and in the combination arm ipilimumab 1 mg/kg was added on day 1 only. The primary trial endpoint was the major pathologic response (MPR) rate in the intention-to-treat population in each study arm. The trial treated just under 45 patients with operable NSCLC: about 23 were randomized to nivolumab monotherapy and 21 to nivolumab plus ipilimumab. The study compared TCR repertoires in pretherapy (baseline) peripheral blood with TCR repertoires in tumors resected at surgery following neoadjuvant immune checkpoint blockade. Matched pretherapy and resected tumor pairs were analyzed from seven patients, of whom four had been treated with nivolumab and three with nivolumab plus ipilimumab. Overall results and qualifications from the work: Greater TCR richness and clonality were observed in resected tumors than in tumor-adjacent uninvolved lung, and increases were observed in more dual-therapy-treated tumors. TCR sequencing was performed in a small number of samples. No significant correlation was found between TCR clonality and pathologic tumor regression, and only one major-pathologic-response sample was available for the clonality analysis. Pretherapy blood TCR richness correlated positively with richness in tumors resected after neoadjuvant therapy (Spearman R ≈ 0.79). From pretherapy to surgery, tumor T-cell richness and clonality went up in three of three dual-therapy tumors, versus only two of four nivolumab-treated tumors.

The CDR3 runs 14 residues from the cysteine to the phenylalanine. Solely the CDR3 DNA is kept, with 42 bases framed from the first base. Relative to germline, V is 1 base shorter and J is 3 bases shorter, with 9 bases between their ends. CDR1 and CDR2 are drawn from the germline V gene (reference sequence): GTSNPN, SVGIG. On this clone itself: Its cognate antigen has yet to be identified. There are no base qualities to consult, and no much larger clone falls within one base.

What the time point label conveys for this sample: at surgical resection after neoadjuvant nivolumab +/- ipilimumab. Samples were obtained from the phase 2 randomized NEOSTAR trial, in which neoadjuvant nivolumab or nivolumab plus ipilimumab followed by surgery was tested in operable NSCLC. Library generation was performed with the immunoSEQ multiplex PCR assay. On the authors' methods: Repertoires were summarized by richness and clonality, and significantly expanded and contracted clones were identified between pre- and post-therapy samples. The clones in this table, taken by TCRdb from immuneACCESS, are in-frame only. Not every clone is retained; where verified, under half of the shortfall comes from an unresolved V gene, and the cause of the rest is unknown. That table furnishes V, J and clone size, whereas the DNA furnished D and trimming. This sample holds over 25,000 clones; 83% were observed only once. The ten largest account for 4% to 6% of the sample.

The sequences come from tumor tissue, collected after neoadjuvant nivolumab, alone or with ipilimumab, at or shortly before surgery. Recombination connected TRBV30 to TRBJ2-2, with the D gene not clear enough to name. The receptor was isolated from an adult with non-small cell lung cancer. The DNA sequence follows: TGTGCCTGGAGTGCCCAGGTGGACACCGGGGAGCTGTTTTTT. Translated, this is CAWSAQVDTGELFF.